This passage covers 30 T cell receptor beta chains from one sample sequenced in a study of cytotoxic CD8 clonotypes in ibrutinib-treated CLL. TCRdb keeps only in-frame clones here, not all; method: immunoSEQ multiplex PCR. This sample has roughly 180,000 clones; about 80% occur once, and the top ten carry about 4.5%. Specimen: PBMCs, collected after 24 months of ibrutinib treatment. These receptor sequences come from a human donor with chronic lymphocytic leukemia.

This chain uses TRBV28 with TRBJ1-2; D is unresolved. V shed 7 bases and J shed 4 bases, with 13 bases lying between them. Germline V gene data show CDR1 as MDHEN and CDR2 as SYDVKM. CDR3 size: 13 residues. The CDR3 DNA reads TGTGCCAGCAAAAGGTTACAAGGCTATGGCTACACCTTC. This codes for CASKRLQGYGYTF.

The chain has TRBV19 and TRBJ2-1, with D perhaps TRBD1 (6 bases). The germline V gene encodes CDR1 LNHDA and CDR2 SQIVND (reference sequence). The V end was cut by 4 bases, the J end by 10 bases, with 14 bases between. CDR3 length equals 13 residues. The CDR3 loop is CASSTLGTGEQFF. The CDR3 DNA sequence: TGTGCCAGTAGTACCCTCGGAACAGGGGAGCAGTTCTTC.

The chain carries TRBV7-9 and TRBJ2-3; perhaps D is TRBD1 or TRBD2 (6 bases each). Germline lookup yields CDR1 SEHNR and CDR2 FQNEAQ (reference sequence). V lost 4 bases to trimming and J lost 1 base, with 12 bases between them. The CDR3 totals 15 residues. CDR3 sequence reads: CASSSTGGGTDTQYF. CDR3 bases: TGTGCCAGCAGCTCCACCGGGGGCGGCACAGATACGCAGTATTTT.

V is TRBV15 and J is TRBJ2-1; D gene uncertain. V was clipped by 0 bases and J by 7 bases, with 16 bases between them. CDR3 size: 16 residues. The germline gives CDR1 LNHNV, CDR2 YYDKDF (reference sequence). The CDR3 DNA reads TGTGCCACCAGCAGAGATCCGGGCGGTTCAAGGAATGAGCAGTTCTTC. Translation gives CATSRDPGGSRNEQFF.

This rearrangement joins TRBV30 to TRBJ2-2, with 9 positions matching TRBD1. V was pared by 0 bases and J by 4 bases, with 3 bases of the junction left unmatched. Looked up from germline, CDR1 is GTSNPN and CDR2 is SVGIG (reference sequence). CDR3 length: 15 residues. The CDR3 loop reads CAWSVKQGATGELFF. Here the CDR3 DNA reads TGTGCCTGGAGTGTAAAACAGGGGGCCACCGGGGAGCTGTTTTTT.

This chain connects TRBV19 to TRBJ1-2; 9 positions match TRBD1. Losses at the gene ends were 0 bases for V and 7 bases for J; bases not matched to a gene: 6. Germline-derived CDR1 and CDR2 are LNHDA and SQIVND (reference sequence). The CDR3 sequence is 15 residues long. The CDR3 nucleotides are TGTGCCAGTAGTATAGATCAACAGGGGGCGCGTGGCTACACCTTC. Protein sequence: CASSIDQQGARGYTF.

This sequence joins TRBV9 and TRBJ1-1, with D unresolved. The CDR3 loop spans 14 amino acids. Looked up from germline, CDR1 is SGDLS and CDR2 is YYNGEE. Trimming removed 2 bases at V and 1 base at J, with 9 bases between. CDR3 nucleotides: TGTGCCAGCAGCGTGCTCGATGGGAACACTGAAGCTTTCTTT. Translating gives CASSVLDGNTEAFF.

The J gene is TRBJ2-1, the V gene TRBV5-4; 8 nucleotides line up with TRBD1. The CDR3 spans 16 residues. Germline assignment: CDR1 SGHNT and CDR2 YYREEE (reference sequence). V lost 1 base, J lost 8 bases, and 11 bases stayed unmatched. The CDR3 protein is CASSLPPTGVRDEQFF. DNA of the CDR3: TGTGCCAGCAGCTTGCCCCCGACAGGGGTACGGGATGAGCAGTTCTTC.

This clone was seen once. The chain carries TRBV19 and TRBJ1-2; weak D call: TRBD1 (5 bases). Trimming shortened V by 3 bases and J by 4 bases, and 15 bases separated the two germline ends. Germline CDR1 reads LNHDA; CDR2 reads SQIVND (reference sequence). The CDR3 sequence is 15 residues long. CDR3 nucleotide sequence: TGTGCCAGTAGTATCAGGAATCTCGACAGCTATGGCTACACCTTC. This gives the protein CASSIRNLDSYGYTF.

The chain uses TRBV19 and TRBJ2-2; D not certain. The CDR3 runs 14 residues. V lost 5 bases and J lost 10, with 17 bases in between. CDR1 and CDR2 (germline): LNHDA, SQIVND (reference sequence). The CDR3 DNA is TGTGCCAGTAGTTCCGTGGTTCGTACGGTGGAGCTGTTTTTT. The encoded protein is CASSSVVRTVELFF.

The chain joins TRBV6-5 to TRBJ1-4; TRBD1 is a possible D gene (5 bases). The CDR3 runs 14 residues. The V end lost 2 bases, the J end lost 7 bases, and 11 bases lay between the germline ends. CDR1 is MNHEY, CDR2 SVGAGI, per germline. DNA of the CDR3: TGTGCCAGCAGTTACAGGCAGGGCGGTGAAAAACTGTTTTTT. This gives the protein CASSYRQGGEKLFF.

V is TRBV10-3 and J is TRBJ2-1, with TRBD2 identical over 8 bases. The CDR3 totals 16 residues. Germline CDR1 is ENHRY and CDR2 is SYGVKD. With 2 bases clipped from V and 5 bases from J, the junction kept 8 bases outside the gene matches. The DNA for the CDR3 is TGTGCCATCAGTGAGCCGACTCTAGCGGGTAACAATGAGCAGTTCTTC. Translation gives CAISEPTLAGNNEQFF.

The rearrangement joins TRBV7-9 to TRBJ1-4; D is undetermined. Trimming left V 4 bases short and J 4 bases short, with 16 bases between. The CDR3 is 16 amino acids. Germline lookup yields CDR1 SEHNR and CDR2 FQNEAQ (reference sequence). CDR3 DNA sequence: TGTGCCAGCAGCTCCTACCGCCGAGAGCATAATGAAAAACTGTTTTTT. Translated, it gives CASSSYRREHNEKLFF.

The chain employs TRBV11-2 and TRBJ2-3; D not resolved. The CDR3 is 10 residues long. The germline V gene has CDR1 SGHAT and CDR2 FQNNGV. Trimming stripped 8 bases from V and 11 bases from J, with 11 bases between. The DNA for the CDR3 is TGTGCCAGCGGGTCTGGCGGGCAGTATTTT. Residues: CASGSGGQYF.

The chain combines TRBV10-2 with TRBJ2-2; 11 positions agree with TRBD2. Germline V gives CDR1 WSHSY, CDR2 SAAADI. The CDR3 totals 15 residues. V was pared by 2 bases and J by 5 bases, with 1 base of the junction left unmatched. CDR3 coding DNA: TGCGCCAGCAGTGAGATAGCGGGGGGGACCGGGGAGCTGTTTTTT. Protein: CASSEIAGGTGELFF.

The chain employs TRBV7-2 and TRBJ2-5; 10 bases line up with TRBD2. This CDR3 region has 17 residues. V lost 1 base, J lost 5 bases, and 10 bases stayed unmatched. The germline V gene encodes CDR1 SGHTA and CDR2 FQGNSA. CDR3 nucleotide sequence: TGTGCCAGCAGCTTAGGAAGGCTAGCGGGAGTCGCGGAGACCCAGTACTTC. Amino acid sequence: CASSLGRLAGVAETQYF.

The chain has TRBV4-2 and TRBJ2-2, with 10 positions matching TRBD2. Germline CDR1 is LGHNA and CDR2 is YNFKEQ. The J segment lost 5 bases and the V segment lost 0 bases, leaving 9 bases of the junction unmatched. This CDR3 contains 18 residues. This chain's CDR3 is CASSQDGGAGGPTGELFF. DNA for the CDR3: TGTGCCAGCAGCCAAGATGGGGGAGCGGGGGGGCCGACCGGGGAGCTGTTTTTT.

The chain uses TRBV19 and TRBJ2-3; the D is unclear. V lost 5 bases, J lost 6 bases, and 6 bases lay in between. This CDR3 has 11 amino acids. CDR1 LNHDA and CDR2 SQIVND come from the germline V gene (reference sequence). The CDR3, as DNA: TGTGCCAGTAGTGTTATTGATACGCAGTATTTT. Translation: CASSVIDTQYF.

V and J are TRBV30 and TRBJ1-1, with 9 nucleotides matching TRBD1. Germline V gives CDR1 GTSNPN, CDR2 SVGIG (reference sequence). The CDR3 is made up of 12 amino acids. The trim removed 5 bases at V and 4 bases at J, leaving 2 bases unmatched. DNA for the CDR3: TGTGCCTGGGAGACAGGGGGCACTGAAGCTTTCTTT. This gives the protein CAWETGGTEAFF.

The rearrangement uses TRBV4-3 and TRBJ2-3; D perhaps matches TRBD2 (5 bases). CDR3 length: 17 residues. Germline lookup yields CDR1 LGHNA and CDR2 YSLEER. V was cut by 0 bases and J by 3 bases, with 16 bases left in between. The CDR3 region has the DNA TGCGCCAGCAGCCAAGATCGAGTAGCCCGAGGGACAGATACGCAGTATTTT. Translating it yields CASSQDRVARGTDTQYF.

V is TRBV5-1 and J is TRBJ2-7; tentatively, D is TRBD1 or TRBD2 (5 bases each). CDR3 size: 15 residues. Germline-derived CDR1 and CDR2 are SGHRS and YFSETQ. V was shortened by 2 bases and J by 2 bases, with 14 bases between the two germline ends. In nucleotides, the CDR3 is TGCGCCAGCAGCTTCGGGACCGTGGATACCTACGAGCAGTACTTC. This gives the protein CASSFGTVDTYEQYF.

This chain joins TRBV28 and TRBJ1-2, with D possibly TRBD1 on 6 matching bases. Germline CDR1 and CDR2: MDHEN and SYDVKM. CDR3 length: 15 residues. V lost 6 bases and J lost 0, with 14 bases in between. Here the CDR3 reads CASRTTGSTNYGYTF. Here the CDR3 DNA reads TGTGCCAGCAGGACCACAGGGAGTACTAACTATGGCTACACCTTC.

The CDR3 is CASSPRAGWSEKLFF. The DNA of the CDR3 is TGTGCCAGCAGTCCTCGAGCAGGCTGGAGTGAAAAACTGTTTTTT. V gene TRBV11-2 combines with J gene TRBJ1-4; the D is unclear. This CDR3 spans 15 amino acids. V dropped 6 bases and J dropped 7 bases, with 18 bases sitting between them. CDR1 is SGHAT, CDR2 FQNNGV, per germline.

The rearrangement uses TRBV27 and TRBJ2-7, with TRBD2 matching over 8 bases. The CDR3 has 14 residues. CDR1 is MNHEY, CDR2 SMNVEV, per germline (reference sequence). J was trimmed by 1 base and V by 5 bases; bases with no gene match: 4. CDR3 nucleotide sequence: TGTGCCAGCAGTCCCGGGAGGGTGTCCTACGAGCAGTACTTC. It specifies CASSPGRVSYEQYF.

This clone showed up just once. The chain joins TRBV18 to TRBJ1-1, with TRBD1 as a possible D gene (5 bases). Germline assignment: CDR1 KGHSH and CDR2 LQKENI. The CDR3 runs to 12 residues. Trimming cost V 4 bases and J 6 bases, with 9 bases left between them. CDR3 nucleotides: TGTGCCAGCTCACTTTCCAGGGCTGAAGCTTTCTTT. Encoded protein: CASSLSRAEAFF.

The chain recombines TRBV7-8 with TRBJ2-1, with a tentative D call TRBD2 (6 bases). This CDR3 is built from 15 residues. Germline CDR1 is SGHVS and CDR2 is FQNEAQ. V was trimmed by 6 bases and J by 5 bases, leaving 17 bases between them. CDR3 nucleotide sequence: TGTGCCAGCAGGCGACGGGAGTGGGGCCACAATGAGCAGTTCTTC. This gives the protein CASRRREWGHNEQFF.

This clone was detected only once. The chain joins TRBV11-3 to TRBJ1-1; D not certain. The CDR3 runs 13 residues. V dropped 5 bases and J dropped 4 bases, with 11 bases sitting between them. CDR1 is SGHNT and CDR2 is YENEEA in the germline V gene. CDR3 amino acids: CASSLGRTTEAFF. As DNA, the CDR3 is TGTGCCAGCAGCCTCGGACGGACCACTGAAGCTTTCTTT. The full variable domain, rest sourced from reference TRBV11-3 and TRBJ1-1, is EAGVVQSPRYKIIEKKQPVAFWCNPISGHNTLYWYLQNLGQGPELLIRYENEEAVDDSQLPKDRFSAERLKGVDSTLKIQPAELGDSAVYLCASSLGRTTEAFFGQGTRLTVV.

This chain links TRBV2 with TRBJ2-7, with a weak D call TRBD2 (5 bases). Per germline, CDR1 SNHLY and CDR2 FYNNEI. V lost 1 base, J lost 5 bases, and 9 bases lay in between. This CDR3 contains 13 residues. The DNA of the CDR3 is TGTGCCAGCAGTGAAGGACTAATCCACGAGCAGTACTTC. It specifies CASSEGLIHEQYF.

This clone was recorded only once. The chain couples TRBV13 to TRBJ2-3, with a tentative D call TRBD1 (6 bases). This CDR3 contains 14 residues. Germline values: CDR1 PRHDT, CDR2 FYEKMQ (reference sequence). Trimming took off 5 bases at V and 6 bases at J, with 15 bases between the two ends. CDR3 coding DNA: TGTGCCAGCAGCGAGGGGGAATCGGGGGATACGCAGTATTTT. It encodes CASSEGESGDTQYF.

The chain uses TRBV18 and TRBJ2-6, with D possibly being TRBD1 or TRBD2 (6 bases each). Germline V gene lookup returns CDR1 KGHSH and CDR2 LQKENI. V gave up 0 bases and J gave up 2 bases, with 11 bases separating them. CDR3 size: 17 residues. CDR3 sequence (DNA): TGTGCCAGCTCACCACCGCACAGGGAGGCTGGGGCCAACGTCCTGACTTTC. Amino acid sequence: CASSPPHREAGANVLTF.